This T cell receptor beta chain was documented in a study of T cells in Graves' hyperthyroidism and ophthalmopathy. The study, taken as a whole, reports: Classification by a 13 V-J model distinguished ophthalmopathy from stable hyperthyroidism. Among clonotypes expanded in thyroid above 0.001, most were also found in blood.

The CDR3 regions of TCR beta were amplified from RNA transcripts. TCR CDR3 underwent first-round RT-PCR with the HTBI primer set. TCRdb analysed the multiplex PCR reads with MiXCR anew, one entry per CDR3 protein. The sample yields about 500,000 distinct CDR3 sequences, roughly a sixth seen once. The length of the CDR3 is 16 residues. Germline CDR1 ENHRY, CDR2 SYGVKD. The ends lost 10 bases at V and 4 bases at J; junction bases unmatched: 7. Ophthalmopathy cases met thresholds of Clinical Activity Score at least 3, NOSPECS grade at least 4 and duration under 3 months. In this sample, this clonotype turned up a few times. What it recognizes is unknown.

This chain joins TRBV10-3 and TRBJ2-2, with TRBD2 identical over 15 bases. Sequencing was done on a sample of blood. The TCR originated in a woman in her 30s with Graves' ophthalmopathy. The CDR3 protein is CATAPGLAGGTGELFF. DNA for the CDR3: TGTGCCACCGCTCCGGGACTAGCGGGAGGCACCGGGGAGCTGTTTTTT.